This T cell receptor beta chain emerged from a study of blood T cell repertoires in COVID-19. Overall study: PBMCs, B-cell-depleted T cells, or T cells were the source of the cDNA or gDNA that made up the material.

CDR1 and CDR2 from the germline V gene are GTSNPN and SVGIG (reference sequence). With 2 bases removed from V and 8 bases from J, the gap between germline ends came to 12 bases. This CDR3 region has 13 residues. Source study methods: By means of reference gene primer amplification, nucleated cell counts were estimated. TCRdb's copy holds only in-frame clones and misses some; the assay was immunoSEQ multiplex PCR. That table gives V, J and clone size, and the DNA gave D and trimming. The sample includes 300,000 to 350,000 clones, approximately 85% seen only once; the top ten take 2.2%. Source material: PBMCs or T cells enriched from blood (not recorded which). V gene TRBV30 combines with J gene TRBJ1-4, with a tentative D call TRBD1 (5 bases). This clonotype originated in a man aged 30 to 45 who had recovered from COVID-19. CDR3 nucleotide sequence: TGTGCCTGGAGTAATGGGGCAACCGAAAAACTGTTTTTT. It specifies CAWSNGATEKLFF.